This entry is about one T cell receptor (beta chain). What it binds is not known. Because this beta chain is a stray read in a library intended to capture alpha chains, its abundance should not be given much weight. The time point was: sample taken at primary tumor resection. Samples were obtained from 70 or so donors, all untreated early-stage non-small cell lung cancer patients. From tumor, nontumor lung or frozen PBMC, whole RNA was taken unsorted for sequencing. Germline CDR1 MNHEY, CDR2 SVGAGI. V was pared by 4 bases and J by 8 bases, with 8 bases of the junction left unmatched. There are 15 residues in the CDR3. Each CDR3 protein is one row after TCRdb ran MiXCR on the 5' RACE reads. The sample records 7,500 to 10,000 distinct CDR3 sequences, approximately 50% being singletons. The sample belongs to a study of spatial heterogeneity in lung cancer. Study background: Beta-chain sequences were consistently detected more often than alpha-chain sequences.

Regarding the study as a whole: Tumor mutation counts were tracked by expanded intratumoral alpha and beta TCR counts. Ubiquitous and regional nonsynonymous mutation counts were tracked by ubiquitous and regional expanded TCR counts, respectively.

The source of this sequence is a female donor with early-stage non-small cell lung cancer. The sample consisted of lung tumor tissue, taken at surgery. The chain carries TRBV6-5 and TRBJ1-6, with 7 bases aligning to TRBD1. As DNA, the CDR3 is TGTGCCAGCAGTTTCTCCGGGACAGTGTATTCACCCCTCCACTTT. Protein product: CASSFSGTVYSPLHF.